This T cell receptor beta chain was recovered during a study of blood T cell repertoires in COVID-19. Looking at the study overall: The United States, Italy and Spain provided the acute and convalescent COVID-19 samples. Nucleic acid was either cDNA or gDNA, and it came from T cells, B-cell-depleted T cells, or PBMCs.

This clone was counted a single time. There are 16 residues in the CDR3. After removal of 3 bases from V and 5 bases from J, the junction contained 9 bases not matched to a gene. Looked up from germline, CDR1 is ENHRY and CDR2 is SYGVKD. Authors' methods: Amplification from reference gene primers served as the basis for estimated nucleated cell counts. Data came from immunoSEQ multiplex PCR; TCRdb stores just in-frame clones and leaves some out. Clone size and the V and J calls come from that table; the DNA yielded D and trimming. This table holds around 95,000 clones, about nine tenths found once. The source of this sequence is a man in his fifties with acute or convalescent COVID-19. Sequences were obtained from peripheral blood. The chain joins TRBV10-3 to TRBJ2-2; TRBD2 agrees at 7 bases. The CDR3 region is CAISELELARTGELFF. The CDR3 region has the DNA TGTGCCATCAGTGAATTAGAACTAGCGAGGACCGGGGAGCTGTTTTTT.